Here is one T cell receptor (beta chain) with its context. The antigen is undetermined. The entry originates in a study of human T cells and chemical hapten exposure. The wider study: Patch tests applied 0.01% DPC to the upper back and were scored after 6 days. Slight volume differences across pooled libraries mainly accounted for varying per-sample TCR yields.

Germline V gives CDR1 MNHEY, CDR2 SVGEGT. CDR3 length: 18 residues. V lost 6 bases and J lost 0; bases outside the gene matches: 7. Overall study results and limits: Following DPC sensitization, TCRs present above 1 in 1000 frequency showed no change.

Documented time point: patch test 1, 2 weeks after DPC sensitization. The treatment was: therapeutic diphenylcyclopropenone sensitization with weekly scalp DPC. Unique molecular identifiers were affixed to discrete cDNA molecules within the library. In TCRdb, the RACE reads were re-called with MiXCR into one record per CDR3 protein. The sample has fewer than 400,000 distinct CDR3 sequences, about 7% seen once. The material sequenced was whole blood, taken in connection with sensitization to the hapten diphenylcyclopropenone (DPC). The receptor was derived from a young woman with alopecia areata. Some clones in this sample may be carry-over from other donors' samples. The chain recombines TRBV6-2 or TRBV6-3 with TRBJ2-1, with TRBD2 identical over 14 bases. DNA for the CDR3: TGTGCCAGCAGAGGACTAGCGGGGGGCTTCAGCTCCTACAATGAGCAGTTCTTC. The encoded protein is CASRGLAGGFSSYNEQFF.